This is a list of T cell receptor beta chains from one sample in a study of metastatic and nonmetastatic thyroid tumors. TCRdb re-analyzed the PCR reads through MiXCR. The data show 64,000 or so clones, around 16% seen once. Sample: blood. The origin of the receptors is a male donor with papillary thyroid cancer or a benign thyroid nodule (not recorded which). Some clones in this sample may be carry-over from other donors' samples. Each CDR3 is given with its conserved first and last residue. The D gene is left open where the match is weak. Only some rows state a clone size, as once, few, many or a class for expanded clones.

v_gene: TRBV12-3/TRBV12-4; j_gene: TRBJ1-1; d_gene: -; abundance: many; CDR3nt: TGTGCCAGCAGTTGGGACCGCACAGGAGCTTTCTTT; CDR3aa: CASSWDRTGAFF
v_gene: TRBV11-2; j_gene: TRBJ2-6; d_gene: -; abundance: -; CDR3nt: TGTGCCAGCAGCTTAGACTTGGTATCTGGGTCCAACGTCCTGACTTTC; CDR3aa: CASSLDLVSGSNVLTF
v_gene: TRBV2; j_gene: TRBJ2-7; d_gene: -; abundance: -; CDR3nt: TGTGCCAGCACCACGCCCGACGGGACATTGGTGCAGCGCCGTTACGAGCAGTACTTC; CDR3aa: CASTTPDGTLVQRRYEQYF
v_gene: TRBV5-1; j_gene: TRBJ2-4; d_gene: -; abundance: -; CDR3nt: TGCGCCAGCAGCACAGGGACAGCCAAAAACATTCAGTACTTC; CDR3aa: CASSTGTAKNIQYF
v_gene: TRBV5-1; j_gene: TRBJ1-4; d_gene: -; abundance: many; CDR3nt: TGCGCCAGCAGCTTGGACAGGGACGGTGAAAAACTGTTTTTT; CDR3aa: CASSLDRDGEKLFF
v_gene: TRBV4-2; j_gene: TRBJ2-3; d_gene: TRBD2; abundance: many; CDR3nt: TGTGCCAGCAGCCAGCGACTAGCGGGAATTGGGACAGATACGCAGTATTTT; CDR3aa: CASSQRLAGIGTDTQYF
v_gene: TRBV24-1; j_gene: TRBJ1-2; d_gene: -; abundance: many; CDR3nt: TGTGCCACAGGGGACATCTATGGCTACACCTTC; CDR3aa: CATGDIYGYTF
v_gene: TRBV3-1; j_gene: TRBJ2-3; d_gene: -; abundance: many; CDR3nt: TGTGCCAGCAGCATTGGCGGGGACACAGATACGCAGTATTTT; CDR3aa: CASSIGGDTDTQYF
v_gene: TRBV19; j_gene: TRBJ2-2; d_gene: TRBD1; abundance: -; CDR3nt: TGTGCCAGTAGTATACGGACAGGGAGTTTCACCTTGGAGCTGTTTTTT; CDR3aa: CASSIRTGSFTLELFF
v_gene: TRBV7-8; j_gene: TRBJ2-3; d_gene: TRBD2; abundance: many; CDR3nt: TGTGCCAGCAGCCAGAGGGCGGGGGGCACAGATACGCAGTATTTT; CDR3aa: CASSQRAGGTDTQYF
v_gene: TRBV25-1; j_gene: TRBJ1-4; d_gene: -; abundance: -; CDR3nt: TGTGCCAGCAGTGAAGATAGGGGATCGGGTGAAAAACTGTTTTTT; CDR3aa: CASSEDRGSGEKLFF
v_gene: TRBV4-2; j_gene: TRBJ2-7; d_gene: -; abundance: -; CDR3nt: TGTGCCAGCAGCCTGCGTCCCGGGGGGCCGAACGAGCAGTACTTC; CDR3aa: CASSLRPGGPNEQYF
v_gene: TRBV2; j_gene: TRBJ1-3; d_gene: -; abundance: many; CDR3nt: TGTGCCAGCAGTGAAGCGTGGGGATTCTCTGGAAACACCATATATTTT; CDR3aa: CASSEAWGFSGNTIYF
v_gene: TRBV14; j_gene: TRBJ2-3; d_gene: TRBD2; abundance: -; CDR3nt: TGTGCCAGCAGCCAGACGGCCGGGACTAGCGGGGGGCAAAGCACAGCTACGCAGTATTTT; CDR3aa: CASSQTAGTSGGQSTATQYF
v_gene: TRBV20-1; j_gene: TRBJ1-1; d_gene: -; abundance: many; CDR3nt: TGCAGTGCTGAGGGGCAGGGAGGAGGGTGGATTGAAGCTTTCTTT; CDR3aa: CSAEGQGGGWIEAFF
v_gene: TRBV12-3/TRBV12-4; j_gene: TRBJ1-5; d_gene: -; abundance: many; CDR3nt: TGTGCCAGCAGTTTAAAGGTGGGAGGCAATCAGCCCCAGCATTTT; CDR3aa: CASSLKVGGNQPQHF
v_gene: TRBV19; j_gene: TRBJ1-5; d_gene: -; abundance: many; CDR3nt: TGTGCCAGTACCGACGGAAATCAGCCCCAGCATTTT; CDR3aa: CASTDGNQPQHF
v_gene: TRBV7-8; j_gene: TRBJ2-5; d_gene: TRBD1; abundance: many; CDR3nt: TGTGCCAGCAGCCCGGGACAGCGCCAAGAGACCCAGTACTTC; CDR3aa: CASSPGQRQETQYF
v_gene: TRBV20-1; j_gene: TRBJ2-1; d_gene: TRBD2; abundance: many; CDR3nt: TGCAGTGCTTTATATCTCCGTAGCGGGGGCTACAATGAGCAGTTCTTC; CDR3aa: CSALYLRSGGYNEQFF
v_gene: TRBV11-2; j_gene: TRBJ1-1; d_gene: -; abundance: -; CDR3nt: TGTGCCAGCAGCCTAGCGGGGTGGAACACTGAAGCTTTCTTT; CDR3aa: CASSLAGWNTEAFF
v_gene: TRBV11-1; j_gene: TRBJ1-2; d_gene: -; abundance: many; CDR3nt: TGTGCCAGCAGCCCGTATGGGGCCTTCCCGTCTGGCTACACCTTC; CDR3aa: CASSPYGAFPSGYTF
v_gene: TRBV28; j_gene: TRBJ2-7; d_gene: -; abundance: -; CDR3nt: TGTGCCAGCAGTCCCCCCGCAGGCGACGAGCAGTACTTC; CDR3aa: CASSPPAGDEQYF
v_gene: TRBV6-4; j_gene: TRBJ1-6; d_gene: -; abundance: many; CDR3nt: TGTGCCAGCAGTGACTCGGCCACGAATTCACCCCTCCACTTT; CDR3aa: CASSDSATNSPLHF
v_gene: TRBV20-1; j_gene: TRBJ2-5; d_gene: -; abundance: many; CDR3nt: TGCAGTGCTTCGGGGTACCCCCAAGAGACCCAGTACTTC; CDR3aa: CSASGYPQETQYF
v_gene: TRBV4-2; j_gene: TRBJ2-7; d_gene: TRBD2; abundance: many; CDR3nt: TGTGCCAGCAGCCAGGATAGCGGGGGGGCCCCCTACGAGCAGTACTTC; CDR3aa: CASSQDSGGAPYEQYF
v_gene: TRBV20-1; j_gene: TRBJ1-5; d_gene: TRBD1; abundance: many; CDR3nt: TGCAGTGCTAGAGACCTGGGACAGGGGTCTAATCAGCCCCAGCATTTT; CDR3aa: CSARDLGQGSNQPQHF
v_gene: TRBV6-5; j_gene: TRBJ1-1; d_gene: -; abundance: many; CDR3nt: TGTGCCAGCAGTTACTCCGTACAAGTTTTACCTAACACTGAAGCTTTCTTT; CDR3aa: CASSYSVQVLPNTEAFF
v_gene: TRBV19; j_gene: TRBJ1-5; d_gene: -; abundance: many; CDR3nt: TGTGCCAGTTCCGTCAGGGATCAGCCCCAGCATTTT; CDR3aa: CASSVRDQPQHF
v_gene: TRBV6-4; j_gene: TRBJ1-2; d_gene: -; abundance: many; CDR3nt: TGTGCCATTCTTATAAGAGGAAGGTGGGGCTACACCTTC; CDR3aa: CAILIRGRWGYTF
v_gene: TRBV6-1; j_gene: TRBJ1-6; d_gene: -; abundance: few; CDR3nt: TGTGCCAGTTTCATAGGGGGATTAGGGGCCTATAATTCACCCCTCCACTTT; CDR3aa: CASFIGGLGAYNSPLHF
v_gene: TRBV12-3/TRBV12-4; j_gene: TRBJ2-2; d_gene: -; abundance: many; CDR3nt: TGTGCCAGCCGCCCTGGGGGGACCACCGGGGAGCTGTTTTTT; CDR3aa: CASRPGGTTGELFF
v_gene: TRBV28; j_gene: TRBJ1-1; d_gene: TRBD1; abundance: many; CDR3nt: TGTGCCAGCAGTAAAGCCAGGGGGTTTACTGAAGCTTTCTTT; CDR3aa: CASSKARGFTEAFF
v_gene: TRBV2; j_gene: TRBJ1-2; d_gene: -; abundance: many; CDR3nt: TGTGCCAGGCGTTTGCGACAGCCGTATGGCTACACCTTC; CDR3aa: CARRLRQPYGYTF
v_gene: TRBV12-3/TRBV12-4; j_gene: TRBJ2-3; d_gene: TRBD2; abundance: many; CDR3nt: TGTGCCAGCACCCCGGGACTAGGTTCAGATACGCAGTATTTT; CDR3aa: CASTPGLGSDTQYF
v_gene: TRBV28; j_gene: TRBJ1-2; d_gene: TRBD1; abundance: large; CDR3nt: TGTGCCAGCAGGGAGGACAGGCTCGGCGGCTACACCTTC; CDR3aa: CASREDRLGGYTF
v_gene: TRBV15; j_gene: TRBJ1-4; d_gene: -; abundance: many; CDR3nt: TGTGCCACCAGCAGGAGTACAACTAATGAAAAACTGTTTTTT; CDR3aa: CATSRSTTNEKLFF
v_gene: TRBV6-6; j_gene: TRBJ2-7; d_gene: -; abundance: -; CDR3nt: TGTACCAGCAGTTACAGGGCGTACGAGCAGTACTTC; CDR3aa: CTSSYRAYEQYF
v_gene: TRBV6-4; j_gene: TRBJ2-6; d_gene: -; abundance: -; CDR3nt: TGTGCCAGCAGTCACAGAGGTGTTGGGGCCAACGTCCTGACTTTC; CDR3aa: CASSHRGVGANVLTF
v_gene: TRBV2; j_gene: TRBJ1-1; d_gene: -; abundance: many; CDR3nt: TGTGCCAGCAGAGTTAACAACCTGAACACTGAAGCTTTCTTT; CDR3aa: CASRVNNLNTEAFF
v_gene: TRBV20-1; j_gene: TRBJ2-1; d_gene: -; abundance: many; CDR3nt: TGCAGTGCTAGGGCCTACAACTCCTACAATGAGCAGTTCTTC; CDR3aa: CSARAYNSYNEQFF
v_gene: TRBV19; j_gene: TRBJ2-5; d_gene: -; abundance: many; CDR3nt: TGTGCCAGTAGTATTGGCCAGAAGCAAGAGACCCAGTACTTC; CDR3aa: CASSIGQKQETQYF
v_gene: TRBV12-3/TRBV12-4; j_gene: TRBJ1-4; d_gene: -; abundance: many; CDR3nt: TGTGCCGGCAGCACCAAGGCTCTTAATGAAAAACTGTTTTTT; CDR3aa: CAGSTKALNEKLFF
v_gene: TRBV12-3/TRBV12-4; j_gene: TRBJ2-1; d_gene: -; abundance: many; CDR3nt: TGTGCCAGCAGTGCTTCTTCCGGGTCCTGGGGCGGCGATGAGCAGTTCTTC; CDR3aa: CASSASSGSWGGDEQFF
v_gene: TRBV28; j_gene: TRBJ1-4; d_gene: TRBD1; abundance: many; CDR3nt: TGTGCCAGCAGTTTTGTAACAGGGGGCAACGATGAAAAACTGTTTTTT; CDR3aa: CASSFVTGGNDEKLFF
v_gene: TRBV20-1; j_gene: TRBJ2-7; d_gene: -; abundance: -; CDR3nt: TGCAGTGCTAGAGCGCCACTATCGTGCTACGAGCAGTACTTC; CDR3aa: CSARAPLSCYEQYF
v_gene: TRBV4-2; j_gene: TRBJ1-5; d_gene: -; abundance: many; CDR3nt: TGTGCCAGCAGCCAAGATCGGGTAGAGGCGCAGCCCCAGCATTTT; CDR3aa: CASSQDRVEAQPQHF
v_gene: TRBV7-2; j_gene: TRBJ2-1; d_gene: TRBD2; abundance: many; CDR3nt: TGTGCCAGCAGCTTCGACGGACTAGCGGGAGGGGGGCAGTTCTTC; CDR3aa: CASSFDGLAGGGQFF
v_gene: TRBV12-3/TRBV12-4; j_gene: TRBJ1-6; d_gene: -; abundance: few; CDR3nt: TGTGCCAGCAGTCGGTGGGGGAGCTCCTATAATTCACCCCTCCACTTT; CDR3aa: CASSRWGSSYNSPLHF
v_gene: TRBV5-1; j_gene: TRBJ1-2; d_gene: -; abundance: -; CDR3nt: TGCGCCAGCAGCTACTCCGGCACAGGTGGAGTTGATGGCTACACCTTC; CDR3aa: CASSYSGTGGVDGYTF
v_gene: TRBV7-8; j_gene: TRBJ1-2; d_gene: -; abundance: -; CDR3nt: TGTGCCAGCAGTCGAATTCCGGAAGCCAGAGCTAACTATGGCTACACCTTC; CDR3aa: CASSRIPEARANYGYTF
v_gene: TRBV6-2/TRBV6-3; j_gene: TRBJ2-1; d_gene: -; abundance: many; CDR3nt: TGTGCCAGCAGTTACTCGGGAGACTACAATGAGCAGTTCTTC; CDR3aa: CASSYSGDYNEQFF
v_gene: TRBV3-1; j_gene: TRBJ2-1; d_gene: -; abundance: many; CDR3nt: TGTGCCAGCAGCCAAGAGGACGTCCCTGGACTAGATGGGGGGGCGAATGAGCAGTTCTTC; CDR3aa: CASSQEDVPGLDGGANEQFF
v_gene: TRBV5-4; j_gene: TRBJ2-1; d_gene: -; abundance: few; CDR3nt: TGTGCCAGCAGCTTGGGCGAAGGGGGGCCATGGAATGAGCAGTTCTTC; CDR3aa: CASSLGEGGPWNEQFF